A single sample is the source of the 26 T cell receptor beta chains below, sequenced in a study of high-grade serous ovarian cancer treatment subgroups. Measured with immunoSEQ multiplex PCR; TCRdb has only the in-frame clones, and not every one. This table has around 4,200 clones, about 68% appearing once. Tumor tissue was taken before any definitive surgery or chemotherapy was given. The sequencing input was tumor tissue. All receptors come from a human donor with high-grade serous ovarian cancer.

This clone was seen a single time. This sequence joins TRBV30 and TRBJ2-1; 7 bases are a match to TRBD1. Germline V lookup: CDR1 GTSNPN, CDR2 SVGIG (reference sequence). CDR3 length equals 14 residues. V lost 4 bases to trimming and J lost 2 bases; unmatched junction nucleotides: 5. Written as DNA, the CDR3 is TGTGCCTGGACGAAGAGGGGGCCCTACAATGAGCAGTTCTTC. This encodes CAWTKRGPYNEQFF.

This chain connects TRBV5-1 to TRBJ2-7, with D tentatively TRBD1 or TRBD2 (5 bases each). Between the trimmed V and J ends, which lost 7 bases and 5 bases, there was a span of 19 bases. CDR1 is SGHRS, CDR2 YFSETQ, per germline. This CDR3 contains 14 residues. CDR3 bases: TGCGCCAGCGCACTGGGACGGGCTGATAACGAGCAGTACTTC. Amino acid sequence: CASALGRADNEQYF.

The V and J genes are TRBV30 and TRBJ1-5; D might be TRBD1 (5 bases). V lost 1 base and J 2 bases, leaving 12 bases between the germline ends. From germline, CDR1 is GTSNPN and CDR2 SVGIG (reference sequence). CDR3 size: 15 residues. CDR3 sequence: CAWSGFMGGNQPQHF. The CDR3, as DNA: TGTGCCTGGAGTGGTTTTATGGGGGGCAATCAGCCCCAGCATTTT.

The chain combines TRBV5-1 with TRBJ2-7, with 7 bases aligning to TRBD2. CDR3 size: 15 residues. Germline CDR1 and CDR2: SGHRS and YFSETQ. V was clipped by 4 bases and J by 3 bases; unmatched bases: 10. The CDR3 region is CASSPDAGVGYEQYF. CDR3 nucleotide sequence: TGCGCCAGCAGCCCGGACGCGGGGGTCGGCTACGAGCAGTACTTC.

CDR3 amino acids: CASAETNTGELFF. The CDR3 nucleotides read TGTGCCAGCGCAGAGACTAACACCGGGGAGCTGTTTTTT. This chain links TRBV6-6 with TRBJ2-2, with D unresolved. The CDR3 contains 13 residues. V was trimmed by 8 bases and J by 2 bases, leaving 9 bases between them. Germline assignment: CDR1 MNHNY and CDR2 SVGAGI (reference sequence).

The chain is built from TRBV5-1 and TRBJ1-4; D might be TRBD1 (6 bases). Germline CDR1 is SGHRS and CDR2 is YFSETQ. The CDR3 runs 13 residues. V was trimmed by 1 base and J by 7 bases, leaving 8 bases between them. DNA for the CDR3: TGCGCCAGCAGCTTGTCCAGGGGTGAAAAACTGTTTTTT. Amino acid sequence: CASSLSRGEKLFF.

V gene TRBV5-1 combines with J gene TRBJ1-1, with D possibly TRBD1 on 6 matching bases. Germline V gives CDR1 SGHRS, CDR2 YFSETQ. Trimming cost V 4 bases and J 7 bases, with 14 bases left between them. The CDR3 totals 13 residues. In DNA, the CDR3 is TGCGCCAGCAGCCCGGGGGGCCGTGTTGAAGCTTTCTTT. Translating it yields CASSPGGRVEAFF.

The count of this clone is one. The chain couples TRBV14 to TRBJ1-3; D might be TRBD1 (5 bases). From germline, CDR1 is SGHDN and CDR2 FVKESK. The CDR3 sequence is 15 residues long. The V gene lost 5 bases and the J gene lost 1 base, with 12 bases spanning the gap. CDR3 sequence (DNA): TGTGCCAGCAGCGCCTACGGGGGATCTGGAAACACCATATATTTT. This codes for CASSAYGGSGNTIYF.

The CDR3 coding sequence is TGTGCCAGCAGCGTGAACCAGGGGGCCTATGGCTACACCTTC. This sequence encodes CASSVNQGAYGYTF. This chain joins TRBV9 and TRBJ1-2; 8 nucleotides agree with TRBD1. The V gene end was trimmed by 2 bases and the J gene end by 4 bases; junction bases not matched to a gene: 4. The CDR3 totals 14 residues. Germline V gives CDR1 SGDLS, CDR2 YYNGEE.

The chain has TRBV6-1 and TRBJ2-7, with 10 bases matching TRBD2. The junction had 5 bases not matched to a gene; V was cut back by 6 bases and J by 0 bases. Germline lookup yields CDR1 MNHNS and CDR2 SASEGT. The CDR3 totals 15 residues. CDR3: CASRVAGGSSYEQYF. The CDR3 region has the DNA TGTGCCAGCAGAGTAGCGGGGGGCTCCTCCTACGAGCAGTACTTC.

V is TRBV9 and J is TRBJ2-1, with D uncertain. Germline CDR1 reads SGDLS; CDR2 reads YYNGEE. The CDR3 length is 12 residues. V dropped 0 bases and J dropped 9 bases, with 7 bases sitting between them. For the CDR3, the DNA is TGTGCCAGCAGCGTAGAGCATAGTGAGCAGTTCTTC. Its translation is CASSVEHSEQFF.

The chain joins TRBV29-1 to TRBJ1-2; D remains ambiguous. The V end was cut by 0 bases, the J end by 7 bases, with 9 bases between. The CDR3 covers 12 residues. From germline, CDR1 is SQVTM and CDR2 ANQGSEA. The CDR3 DNA reads as TGCAGCGTTGAAGATCTCGAGGGTGGCTACACCTTC. Its translation: CSVEDLEGGYTF.

This clone was recorded a few times. The V gene is TRBV9, the J gene TRBJ1-3; D is unresolved. CDR3 length equals 15 residues. Trimming took 3 bases from V and 2 from J, leaving 12 bases between them. Germline CDR1 and CDR2: SGDLS and YYNGEE. The CDR3 here is CASSAEGAPGNTIYF. The CDR3 coding sequence is TGTGCCAGCAGCGCCGAGGGTGCTCCTGGAAACACCATATATTTT.

This CDR3 is CASSPTYPENYGYTF. The CDR3 DNA follows: TGTGCCAGCAGCCCCACATACCCAGAGAACTATGGCTACACCTTC. The V and J genes are TRBV7-9 and TRBJ1-2; D remains unclear. With 5 bases removed from V and 2 bases from J, the gap between germline ends came to 15 bases. The CDR3 spans 15 residues. CDR1 is SEHNR and CDR2 is FQNEAQ in the germline V gene (reference sequence).

This clone appeared once. The chain is built from TRBV7-9 and TRBJ2-1; D unclear. Trimming shortened V by 1 base and J by 12 bases, and 13 bases separated the two germline ends. Germline CDR1 is SEHNR and CDR2 is FQNEAQ (reference sequence). The CDR3 covers 13 residues. CDR3: CASSLGGDPLQFF. In nucleotides, the CDR3 is TGTGCCAGCAGCTTAGGAGGAGATCCTCTGCAGTTCTTC.

This chain joins TRBV6-1 and TRBJ2-1; possibly TRBD2 for D (6 bases). The length of the CDR3 is 15 residues. The V end was cut by 8 bases, the J end by 8 bases, with 22 bases between. Germline CDR1 MNHNS, CDR2 SASEGT. The CDR3 sequence is CASVRGSGRIDEQFF. CDR3 coding DNA: TGTGCCAGCGTTCGGGGGTCGGGCCGTATCGATGAGCAGTTCTTC.

V is TRBV9 and J is TRBJ2-3, with 11 bases fitting TRBD2. Per germline, CDR1 SGDLS and CDR2 YYNGEE. V lost 1 base, J lost 2 bases, and 3 bases stayed unmatched. CDR3 length equals 16 residues. The DNA for the CDR3 is TGTGCCAGCAGCGTAACACTAGCGGGGGCCACAGATACGCAGTATTTT. The encoded protein is CASSVTLAGATDTQYF.

The chain recombines TRBV5-1 with TRBJ2-7; TRBD1 matches at 10 bases. J gave up 5 bases and V 0 bases, and 2 bases lay outside the gene matches. Germline V gene data show CDR1 as SGHRS and CDR2 as YFSETQ. The CDR3 contains 14 residues. The chain's CDR3 is CASSLGQGADEQYF. As DNA, the CDR3 is TGCGCCAGCAGCTTGGGACAGGGGGCCGACGAGCAGTACTTC.

The chain joins TRBV19 to TRBJ2-2; 10 nucleotides match TRBD1. Germline CDR1 is LNHDA and CDR2 is SQIVND (reference sequence). V dropped 4 bases and J dropped 7; count of bases not matched to a gene: 3. The CDR3 sequence is 14 residues long. The chain's CDR3 is CASSRGTGVGELFF. The CDR3 region has the DNA TGTGCCAGTAGTAGAGGGACAGGGGTCGGGGAGCTGTTTTTT.

The chain recombines TRBV5-4 with TRBJ2-1, with D uncertain. In germline, CDR1 is SGHNT, CDR2 YYREEE (reference sequence). This CDR3 has 15 residues. Trimming took off 0 bases at V and 4 bases at J, with 11 bases between the two ends. The CDR3 coding sequence is TGTGCCAGCAGCTTGGTCCAAGACGGATACAATGAGCAGTTCTTC. Protein product: CASSLVQDGYNEQFF.

This CDR3 reads CASSSTSGPSDTQYF. The CDR3 coding sequence is TGTGCCAGCAGCTCGACTAGCGGTCCTTCAGATACGCAGTATTTT. This chain connects TRBV7-3 to TRBJ2-3, with 9 positions matching TRBD2. V lost 4 bases, J lost 4 bases, and 6 bases stayed unmatched. The CDR3 consists of 15 residues. CDR1 and CDR2 from the germline V gene are SGHTA and FQGTGA.

The genes are TRBV29-1 and TRBJ1-4; D unresolved. This CDR3 is built from 13 residues. The V end lost 3 bases, the J end lost 0 bases, and 5 bases lay between the germline ends. Germline values: CDR1 SQVTM, CDR2 ANQGSEA. The DNA of the CDR3 is TGCAGCGTTGAGGAAGCAACTAATGAAAAACTGTTTTTT. This sequence encodes CSVEEATNEKLFF.

The chain carries TRBV4-1 and TRBJ1-2; no firm D call. This CDR3 is built from 14 residues. The V and J ends lost 4 bases and 0 bases respectively, with 9 bases between them. Germline V lookup: CDR1 MGHRA, CDR2 YSYEKL. CDR3 residues: CASSPSVSNYGYTF. The CDR3 DNA follows: TGCGCCAGCAGCCCCTCAGTTTCTAACTATGGCTACACCTTC.

The chain employs TRBV18 and TRBJ2-7; 10 bases line up with TRBD1. The CDR3 extends over 13 amino acids. The trim removed 6 bases at V and 6 bases at J, leaving 5 bases unmatched. From germline, CDR1 is KGHSH and CDR2 LQKENI. CDR3 bases: TGTGCCAGCTCCCCAGGACAGGGGGGCGAGCAGTACTTC. Amino acid sequence: CASSPGQGGEQYF.

V usage is TRBV5-1 and J usage is TRBJ1-1, with D possibly matching TRBD1 (6 bases). V dropped 2 bases and J dropped 1 base, with 15 bases sitting between them. CDR1 and CDR2 from the germline V gene are SGHRS and YFSETQ. The CDR3 is made up of 16 amino acids. The CDR3 here is CASSFGLDRQNTEAFF. The CDR3 DNA reads as TGCGCCAGCAGCTTTGGCCTGGACAGACAGAACACTGAAGCTTTCTTT.

V gene TRBV7-8 combines with J gene TRBJ1-6, with D possibly TRBD1 on 5 matching bases. V lost 0 bases to trimming and J lost 6 bases, with 9 bases between them. CDR3 size: 15 residues. Germline V gene sequence: CDR1 SGHVS, CDR2 FQNEAQ. CDR3 sequence (DNA): TGTGCCAGCAGCTTAGCGGGACTGCTTAATTCACCCCTCCACTTT. Translated, it gives CASSLAGLLNSPLHF.